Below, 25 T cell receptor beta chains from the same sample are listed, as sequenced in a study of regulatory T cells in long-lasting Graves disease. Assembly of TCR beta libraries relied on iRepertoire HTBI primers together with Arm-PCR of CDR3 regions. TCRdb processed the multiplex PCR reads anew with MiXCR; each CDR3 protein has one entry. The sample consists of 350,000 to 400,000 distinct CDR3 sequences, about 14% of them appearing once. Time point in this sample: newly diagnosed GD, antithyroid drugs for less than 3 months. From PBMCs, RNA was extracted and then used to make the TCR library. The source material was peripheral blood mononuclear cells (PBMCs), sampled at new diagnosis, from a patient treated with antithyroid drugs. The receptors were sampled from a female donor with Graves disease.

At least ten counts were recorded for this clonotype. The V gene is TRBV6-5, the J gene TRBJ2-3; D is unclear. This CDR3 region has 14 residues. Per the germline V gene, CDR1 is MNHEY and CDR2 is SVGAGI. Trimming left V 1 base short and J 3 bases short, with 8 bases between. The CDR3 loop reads CASSYYSGTDTQYF. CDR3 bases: TGTGCCAGCAGTTACTACTCCGGGACAGATACGCAGTATTTT.

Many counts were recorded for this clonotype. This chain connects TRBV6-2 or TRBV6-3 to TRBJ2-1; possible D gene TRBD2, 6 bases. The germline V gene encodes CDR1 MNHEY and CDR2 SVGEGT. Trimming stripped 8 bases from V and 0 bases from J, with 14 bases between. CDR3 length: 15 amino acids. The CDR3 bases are TGTGCCAGCGCGACGGGAGCGAGCTCCTACAATGAGCAGTTCTTC. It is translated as CASATGASSYNEQFF.

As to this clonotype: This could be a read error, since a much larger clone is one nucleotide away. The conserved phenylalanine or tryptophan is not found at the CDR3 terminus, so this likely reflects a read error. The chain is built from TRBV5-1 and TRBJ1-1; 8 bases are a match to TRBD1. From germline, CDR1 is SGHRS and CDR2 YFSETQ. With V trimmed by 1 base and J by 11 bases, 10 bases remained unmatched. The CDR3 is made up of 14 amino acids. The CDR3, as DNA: TGCGCCAGCAGCTTGACAGGGGGGACCGCCTGGGCTTTCTCT. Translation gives CASSLTGGTAWAFS.

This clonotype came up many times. The CDR3 here is CAISEETRAQFF. The CDR3, as DNA: TGTGCCATCAGTGAAGAGACTAGGGCCCAGTTCTTC. The V gene is TRBV10-3, the J gene TRBJ2-1, with a weak D call TRBD2 (6 bases). CDR3 length equals 12 residues. Looked up from germline, CDR1 is ENHRY and CDR2 is SYGVKD. V lost 3 bases and J 13 bases, leaving 13 bases between the germline ends.

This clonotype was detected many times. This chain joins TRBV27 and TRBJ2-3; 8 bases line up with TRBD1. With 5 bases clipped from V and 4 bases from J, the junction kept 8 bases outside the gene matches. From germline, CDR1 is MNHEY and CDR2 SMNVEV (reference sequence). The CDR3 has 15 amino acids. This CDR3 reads CASSPTRTGSDTQYF. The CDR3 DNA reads TGTGCCAGCAGTCCTACGAGGACAGGGTCAGATACGCAGTATTTT.

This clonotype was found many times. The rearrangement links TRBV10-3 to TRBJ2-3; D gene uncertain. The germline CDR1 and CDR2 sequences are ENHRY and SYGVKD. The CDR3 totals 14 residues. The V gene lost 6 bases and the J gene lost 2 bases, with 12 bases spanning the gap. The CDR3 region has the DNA TGTGCCATCAGCCAGCACCAACCCACAGATACGCAGTATTTT. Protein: CAISQHQPTDTQYF.

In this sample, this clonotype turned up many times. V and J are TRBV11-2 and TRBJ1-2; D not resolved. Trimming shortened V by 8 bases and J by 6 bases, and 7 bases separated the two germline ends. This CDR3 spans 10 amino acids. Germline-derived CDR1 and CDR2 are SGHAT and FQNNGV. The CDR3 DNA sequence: TGTGCCAGCGGGAAGGATGGCTACACCTTC. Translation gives CASGKDGYTF.

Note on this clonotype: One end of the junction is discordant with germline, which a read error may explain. This CDR3 reads CASSVLAGQGSSGANALTF. The DNA of the CDR3 is TGTGCCAGCTCCGTACTAGCGGGTCAGGGGAGCTCTGGGGCCAACGCCCTGACTTTC. V and J are TRBV6-1 and TRBJ2-6; TRBD2 matches at 9 bases. The CDR3 covers 19 residues. Germline V gene lookup returns CDR1 MNHNS and CDR2 SASEGT.

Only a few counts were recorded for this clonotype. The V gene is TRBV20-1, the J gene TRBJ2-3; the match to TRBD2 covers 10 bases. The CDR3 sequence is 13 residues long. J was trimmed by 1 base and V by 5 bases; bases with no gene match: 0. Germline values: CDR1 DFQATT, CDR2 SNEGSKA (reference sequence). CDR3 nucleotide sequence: TGCAGTGCTGGGACTAGCGGCACAGATACGCAGTATTTT. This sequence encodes CSAGTSGTDTQYF.

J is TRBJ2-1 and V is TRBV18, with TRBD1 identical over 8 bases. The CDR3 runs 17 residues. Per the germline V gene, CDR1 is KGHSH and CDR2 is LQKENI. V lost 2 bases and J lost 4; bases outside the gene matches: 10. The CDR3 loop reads CASSPRGDRGFYNEQFF. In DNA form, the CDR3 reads TGTGCCAGCTCACCAAGAGGTGACAGGGGTTTTTACAATGAGCAGTTCTTC.

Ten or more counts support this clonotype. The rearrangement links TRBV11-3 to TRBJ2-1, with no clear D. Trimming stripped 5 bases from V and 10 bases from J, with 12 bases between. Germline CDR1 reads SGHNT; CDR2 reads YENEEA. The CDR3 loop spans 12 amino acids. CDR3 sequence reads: CASSNTVGEQFF. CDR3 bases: TGTGCCAGCAGCAATACTGTAGGGGAGCAGTTCTTC.

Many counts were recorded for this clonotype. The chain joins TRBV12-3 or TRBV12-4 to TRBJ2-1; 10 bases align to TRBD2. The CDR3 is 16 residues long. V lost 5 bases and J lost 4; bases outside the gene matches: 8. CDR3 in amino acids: CASSPSLAGEYNEQFF. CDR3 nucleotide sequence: TGTGCCAGCAGTCCCTCTCTAGCGGGGGAATACAATGAGCAGTTCTTC.

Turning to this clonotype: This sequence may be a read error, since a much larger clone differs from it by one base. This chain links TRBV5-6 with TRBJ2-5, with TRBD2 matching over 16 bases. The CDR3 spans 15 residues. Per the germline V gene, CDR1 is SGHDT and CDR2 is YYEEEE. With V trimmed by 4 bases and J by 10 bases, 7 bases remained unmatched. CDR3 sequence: CASSAGTSGRANQYF. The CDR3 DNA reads TGTGCCAGCAGCGCCGGGACTAGCGGGAGGGCTAACCAGTACTTC.

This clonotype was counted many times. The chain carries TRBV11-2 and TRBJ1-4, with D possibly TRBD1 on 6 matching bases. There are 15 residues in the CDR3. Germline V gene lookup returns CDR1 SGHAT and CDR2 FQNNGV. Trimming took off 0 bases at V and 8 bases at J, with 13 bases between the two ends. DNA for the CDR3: TGTGCCAGCAGCTTAGATGAACAGGGTCTGGAAAAACTGTTTTTT. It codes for CASSLDEQGLEKLFF.

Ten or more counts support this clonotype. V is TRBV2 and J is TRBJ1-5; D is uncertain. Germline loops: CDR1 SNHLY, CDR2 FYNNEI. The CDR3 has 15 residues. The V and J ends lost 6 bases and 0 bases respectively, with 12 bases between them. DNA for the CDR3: TGTGCCAGCAGGAAGCGAGGAGATAGCAATCAGCCCCAGCATTTT. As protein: CASRKRGDSNQPQHF.

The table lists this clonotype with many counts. CDR3 loop: CASSEAWGIEGGYTF. As DNA, the CDR3 is TGTGCCAGCAGTGAAGCTTGGGGGATAGAAGGGGGCTACACCTTC. The chain is built from TRBV2 and TRBJ1-2; the D gene is possibly TRBD1 (5 bases). Germline assignment: CDR1 SNHLY and CDR2 FYNNEI. V was cut by 0 bases and J by 8 bases, with 16 bases left in between. The CDR3 has 15 residues.

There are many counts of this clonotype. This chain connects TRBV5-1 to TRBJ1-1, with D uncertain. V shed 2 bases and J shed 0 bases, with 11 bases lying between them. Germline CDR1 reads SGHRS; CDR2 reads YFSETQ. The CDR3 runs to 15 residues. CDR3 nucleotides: TGCGCCAGCAGCTTTTCAGGCACCATGAACACTGAAGCTTTCTTT. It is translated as CASSFSGTMNTEAFF.

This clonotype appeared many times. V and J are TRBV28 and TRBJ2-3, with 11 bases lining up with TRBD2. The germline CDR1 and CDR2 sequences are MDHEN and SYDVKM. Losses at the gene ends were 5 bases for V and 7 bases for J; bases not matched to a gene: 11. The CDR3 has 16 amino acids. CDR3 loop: CASSIIAGGPSYTQYF. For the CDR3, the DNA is TGTGCCAGCAGTATAATAGCGGGAGGGCCGAGTTATACGCAGTATTTT.

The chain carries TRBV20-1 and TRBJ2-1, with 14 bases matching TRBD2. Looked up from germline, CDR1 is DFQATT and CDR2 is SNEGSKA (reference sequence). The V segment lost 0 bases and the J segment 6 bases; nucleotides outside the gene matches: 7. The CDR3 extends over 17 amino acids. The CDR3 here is CSARDGLAGGQSNEQFF. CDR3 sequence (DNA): TGCAGTGCTAGAGATGGACTAGCGGGGGGCCAAAGCAATGAGCAGTTCTTC.

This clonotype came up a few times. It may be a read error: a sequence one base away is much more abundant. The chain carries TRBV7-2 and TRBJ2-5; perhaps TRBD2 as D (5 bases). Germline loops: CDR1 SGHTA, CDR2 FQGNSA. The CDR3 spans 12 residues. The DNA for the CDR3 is TGTGCCAACAGCCTAGAACGGGGGACCCAGTACTTC. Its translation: CANSLERGTQYF.

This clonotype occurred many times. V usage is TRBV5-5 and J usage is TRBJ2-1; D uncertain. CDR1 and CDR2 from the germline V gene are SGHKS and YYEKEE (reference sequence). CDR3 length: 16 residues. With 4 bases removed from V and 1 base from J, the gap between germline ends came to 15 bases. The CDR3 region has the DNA TGTGCCAGCAGCCACGGTCCGGAGTCGTCCTACAATGAGCAGTTCTTC. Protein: CASSHGPESSYNEQFF.

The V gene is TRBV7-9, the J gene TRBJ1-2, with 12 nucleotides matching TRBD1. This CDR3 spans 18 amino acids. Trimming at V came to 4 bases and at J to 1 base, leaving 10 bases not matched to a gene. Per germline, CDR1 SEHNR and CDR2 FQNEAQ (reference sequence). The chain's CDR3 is CASSSSRDRGRGNYGYTF. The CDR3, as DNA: TGTGCCAGCAGCTCCAGCCGGGACAGGGGGCGCGGTAACTATGGCTACACCTTC.

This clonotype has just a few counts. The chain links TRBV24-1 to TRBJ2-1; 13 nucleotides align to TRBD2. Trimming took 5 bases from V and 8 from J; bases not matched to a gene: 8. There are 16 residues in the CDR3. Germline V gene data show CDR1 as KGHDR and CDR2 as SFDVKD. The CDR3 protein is CATSARTSGRSYEQFF. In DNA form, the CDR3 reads TGTGCCACCAGTGCTAGGACTAGCGGGAGAAGCTATGAGCAGTTCTTC.

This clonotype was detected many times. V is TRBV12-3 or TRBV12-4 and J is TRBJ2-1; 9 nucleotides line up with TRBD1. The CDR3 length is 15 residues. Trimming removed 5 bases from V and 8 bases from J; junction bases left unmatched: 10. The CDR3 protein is CASSVGQGSRYEQFF. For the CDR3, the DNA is TGTGCCAGCAGTGTGGGACAGGGTTCCCGATATGAGCAGTTCTTC.

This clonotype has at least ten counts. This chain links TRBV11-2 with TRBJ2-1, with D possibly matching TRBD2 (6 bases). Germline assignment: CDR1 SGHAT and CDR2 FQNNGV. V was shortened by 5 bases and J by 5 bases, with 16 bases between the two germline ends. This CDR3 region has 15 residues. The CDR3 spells CASSPIAGKNNEQFF. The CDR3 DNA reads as TGTGCCAGCAGCCCCATTGCGGGGAAAAACAATGAGCAGTTCTTC.